Sequencing of this T cell receptor (beta chain) was carried out in a study of neurological immune-mediated disorders. Points on this clonotype: Its antigen is not known.

PBMCs numbering 2 million and stored at -80 C yielded the unsorted libraries. Broader study findings: In HTLV-1-associated myelopathy, TCR clonal expansion was greatest, whereas multiple sclerosis had the least, falling below healthy controls.

With 10-nucleotide random UMIs, 5'RACE was used to make the cDNA. TCRdb analysed the 5' RACE reads with MiXCR anew, one entry per CDR3 protein. The sample lists 45,000 to 55,000 distinct CDR3 sequences; about a tenth were seen once. This TCR was recovered from a woman aged 40 to 50 with HTLV-1-associated myelopathy (HAM/TSP). Sequenced material: PBMCs.

CDR3 DNA: TGTGCCAGCAGTGACCCGGGCAGCACCTACGAGCAGTACTTC. Amino acid sequence: CASSDPGSTYEQYF. The chain couples TRBV6-2 or TRBV6-3 to TRBJ2-7; D ambiguous. V shed 5 bases and J shed 2 bases, with 13 bases lying between them. Germline assignment: CDR1 MNHEY and CDR2 SVGEGT. The CDR3 totals 14 residues.